The rows below give T cell receptor beta chains drawn from one sample of a study of T cell responses to AZD1222 COVID-19 vaccine. Profiled with immunoSEQ multiplex PCR; TCRdb holds only in-frame clones, not every one. The repertoire holds approximately 140,000 clones, with around 95% as singletons. Here the sequenced sample was peripheral blood, taken on day 0 of AZD1222 vaccination. All receptors derive from an adult in good health. Each CDR3 is given with its conserved first and last residue.

>TRBV6-1|TRBJ2-1
CASSDEREGYSLNEQFF
>TRBV9|TRBJ2-5
CASSVNIQETQYF
>TRBV7-9|TRBJ2-1
CASSPPPGVGNEQFF
>TRBV4-2|TRBJ1-3
CASSPNPGPGSGNTIYF
>TRBV7-2|TRBJ1-2
CASSLEPGGTYGYTF
>TRBV19|TRBJ1-6
CASTTTGTGNSPLHF
>TRBV23-1|TRBJ1-3
CASSQSSEGSPSGNTIYF
>TRBV4-2|TRBJ1-2
CASSQGPGANYGYTF
>TRBV5-6|TRBJ1-3
CASSSTGKAGNTIYF
>TRBV9|TRBJ2-2
CASSVFASENTGELFF
>TRBV11-1|TRBJ1-6
CASSSSPGGGTHF
>TRBV2|TRBJ1-5
CASSELRGSNQPQHF
>TRBV6-1|TRBJ2-2
CASSEAIRERGELFF
>TRBV6-5|TRBJ1-2
CASSYSSLGDYGYTF
>TRBV3-1/TRBV3-2|TRBJ2-3
CASSQEQGRGTQYF
>TRBV7-6|TRBJ1-4
CASSLSLGGATNEKLFF
>TRBV3-1/TRBV3-2|TRBJ1-2
CASSQVGQGRTNYGYTF
>TRBV21-1|TRBJ1-5
CASSKGRRGGQPQHF
>TRBV5-4|TRBJ2-3
CASSPSGVSTDTQYF
>TRBV19|TRBJ1-5
CASSIERSNQPQHF
>TRBV28|TRBJ1-1
CASRGTEAFF
>TRBV6-5|TRBJ1-2
CASSYGAQGAYGYTF
>TRBV3-1/TRBV3-2|TRBJ2-1
CASSLSTRTSGSYEQFF
>TRBV6-5|TRBJ1-2
CASSYSWGNYGYTF
>TRBV19|TRBJ2-1
CASSVAGGSYNEQFF
>TRBV14|TRBJ1-3
CASSQDWHLSGNTIYF
>TRBV18|TRBJ2-3
CASSLLGQGADTQYF
>TRBV27|TRBJ2-2
CASSPGPGRAGELFF
>TRBV6-2/TRBV6-3|TRBJ1-5
CASSVGGANQPQHF
>TRBV6-2/TRBV6-3|TRBJ2-1
CASSDTTSFEQFF
>TRBV7-9|TRBJ1-2
CASSFPGRAYGYTF
>TRBV27|TRBJ2-1
CASSFSGTYNEQFF
>TRBV28|TRBJ2-1
CASSLLALVRHEQFF
>TRBV19|TRBJ1-2
CASSRNPGTGASGGYTF
>TRBV7-8|TRBJ1-1
CASSLVRDRGLTEAFF
>TRBV18|TRBJ2-5
CASSPRINTQETQYF
>TRBV7-9|TRBJ1-6
CASSLSMPDNSPLHF
>TRBV7-9|TRBJ2-4
CASSSPTGGVAKNIQYF
>TRBV28|TRBJ1-3
CASRPGTGLGANTIYF
>TRBV10-2|TRBJ1-5
CASSRGLGQPQHF
>TRBV2|TRBJ1-2
CASSEVPSGTGGGYGYTF
>TRBV28|TRBJ2-5
CASSAYEQETQYF
>TRBV2|TRBJ1-1
CASSVTGSNTEAFF
>TRBV4-2|TRBJ2-1
CASSQEVGHGDEQFF
>TRBV6-2/TRBV6-3|TRBJ1-1
CASSFHRGRRENTEAFF